This TCR beta chain was sequenced for a study of blood T cells in healthy people across ages. The CDR3 consists of 16 residues. Germline V lookup: CDR1 LGHNA, CDR2 YNFKEQ. V lost 0 bases, J lost 9 bases, and 18 bases lay in between. Alongside a J-beta primer mix, a sample-barcoded 5' primer served in a second PCR lasting roughly 6 to 12 cycles. TCRdb called the 5' RACE reads again in MiXCR, with one record for every CDR3 protein. There are approximately 830,000 distinct CDR3 sequences in the sample; 62% occur only once, and around 30% lies in the top ten. V usage is TRBV4-2 and J usage is TRBJ2-4; D ambiguous. This sequence was found in a man aged 25-45 years in good health. The sample taken for sequencing was blood. CDR3 sequence: CASSQDKSRSKGIQYF. The CDR3 DNA follows: TGTGCCAGCAGCCAAGATAAAAGCAGGTCAAAGGGCATTCAGTACTTC.